A single sample gave rise to the 14 T cell receptor beta chains below, sequenced in a study of immune heterogeneity within non-small cell lung tumors. In a multiplex PCR, 32 V and 13 J primers amplified TCR beta CDR3. TCRdb itself ran the multiplex PCR reads through MiXCR, one entry per CDR3 protein. Counted here are tens of thousands of distinct CDR3 sequences, roughly 30% occurring once; the ten biggest clones make up roughly 4.2%. Bulk tumor genomic DNA, about 570 ng per sample, was the template. Surgeons took several biopsies per primary tumor, spaced far apart, during surgery. Surgery that was curative in intent was performed on patients with untreated, newly diagnosed non-small cell lung cancer. Sequencing used lung tumor tissue. All receptors come from a man in his forties with non-small cell lung cancer.

The J gene is TRBJ2-7, the V gene TRBV11-2; a possible D gene is TRBD1 (6 bases). Per the germline V gene, CDR1 is SGHAT and CDR2 is FQNNGV. This CDR3 is 13 amino acids long. V dropped 8 bases and J dropped 0 bases, with 11 bases sitting between them. The CDR3 bases are TGTGCCAGCCTCAGGGACATCTCCTACGAGCAGTACTTC. It specifies CASLRDISYEQYF.

On this clonotype itself: This may be a read error, as it is one base from a much larger clone. The rearrangement joins TRBV18 to TRBJ1-6; TRBD1 is a possible D gene (6 bases). This CDR3 spans 17 amino acids. The germline CDR1 and CDR2 sequences are KGHSH and LQKENI. Here the CDR3 reads CASSPPSTGLANSPIHF. CDR3 in DNA: TGTGCCAGCTCACCACCCAGCACAGGGTTAGCTAATTCACCCATCCACTTT.

This clonotype was counted many times. This chain joins TRBV11-3 and TRBJ1-2, with TRBD1 matching 11 bases. The CDR3 runs to 16 residues. Germline V gene sequence: CDR1 SGHNT, CDR2 YENEEA. Unmatched junction bases numbered 9, after V lost 5 bases and J lost 4 bases. In DNA, the CDR3 is TGTGCCAGCAGCCCGAGGGGGACAGGGGGGAGCTATGGCTACACCTTC. Translation gives CASSPRGTGGSYGYTF.

For this clonotype: It may be a read error: a sequence one base away is much more abundant. This rearrangement joins TRBV24-1 to TRBJ1-2; no reliable D call. The CDR3 is made up of 13 amino acids. Per germline, CDR1 KGHDR and CDR2 SFDVKD. The CDR3 is CATSDLPASGYAF. CDR3 sequence (DNA): TGTGCCACCAGTGATTTGCCAGCCTCGGGCTACGCCTTC.

This clonotype was seen ten or more times. This rearrangement joins TRBV11-2 to TRBJ2-1, with D hard to call. Trimming removed 0 bases from V and 6 bases from J, with 6 bases in between. Germline V lookup: CDR1 SGHAT, CDR2 FQNNGV. The CDR3 is made up of 13 amino acids. In DNA form, the CDR3 reads TGTGCCAGCAGCTTAGATCGGGTCAATGAGCAGTTCTTC. Protein sequence: CASSLDRVNEQFF.

This chain connects TRBV19 to TRBJ1-3; possibly TRBD1 for D (5 bases). Germline CDR1 LNHDA, CDR2 SQIVND (reference sequence). V gave up 5 bases and J gave up 0 bases, with 14 bases separating them. The CDR3 spans 16 residues. The CDR3 DNA reads as TGTGCCAGTAGTTTCCTCCGGGGGACCTCTGGAAACACCATATATTTT. Its translation is CASSFLRGTSGNTIYF.

This clonotype came up a few times. V is TRBV5-4 and J is TRBJ2-2, with 7 positions matching TRBD1. The CDR3 sequence is 16 residues long. V gave up 4 bases and J gave up 2 bases; unmatched junction bases: 8. Germline values: CDR1 SGHNT, CDR2 YYREEE (reference sequence). CDR3 DNA: TGTGCCAGCAGCCCCGACAGGGCCCGTAACACCGGGGAGCTGTTTTTT. It translates to CASSPDRARNTGELFF.

This clonotype was detected a few times. The chain has TRBV15 and TRBJ1-2; no reliable D call. CDR3 length equals 13 residues. Germline CDR1 LNHNV, CDR2 YYDKDF (reference sequence). V lost 0 bases and J lost 7, with 9 bases in between. This CDR3 reads CATSRDPGSGYTF. CDR3 bases: TGTGCCACCAGCAGAGATCCCGGGTCTGGCTACACCTTC. The full variable domain, its missing parts supplied by reference TRBV15 and TRBJ1-2, is DAMVIQNPRYQVTQFGKPVTLSCSQTLNHNVMYWYQQKSSQAPKLLFHYYDKDFNNEADTPDNFQSRRPNTSFCFLDIRSPGLGDTAMYLCATSRDPGSGYTFGSGTRLTVV.

By its share, this clonotype is medium-sized. The chain links TRBV20-1 to TRBJ2-7; unclear D gene. Deletions cut 6 bases from V and 0 bases from J, with 15 bases between. CDR3 length equals 14 residues. Germline lookup yields CDR1 DFQATT and CDR2 SNEGSKA (reference sequence). CDR3 nucleotide sequence: TGCAGTGCCAATGGACGGATAAACTCCTACGAGCAGTACTTC. It is translated as CSANGRINSYEQYF.

This clonotype was detected only a few times. The chain carries TRBV6-6 and TRBJ2-1; D gene unclear. Germline values: CDR1 MNHNY, CDR2 SVGAGI (reference sequence). V lost 0 bases to trimming and J lost 7 bases, with 4 bases between them. This CDR3 has 12 amino acids. Here the CDR3 reads CASSYSANEQFF. CDR3 sequence (DNA): TGTGCCAGCAGTTACTCCGCGAATGAGCAGTTCTTC.

This clonotype was seen more than once but under ten times. A single base separates this from a much larger clone, so it may be a read error. The chain employs TRBV11-3 and TRBJ1-2; no definite D call. Germline loops: CDR1 SGHNT, CDR2 YENEEA. The CDR3 is made up of 13 amino acids. Written as DNA, the CDR3 is TGTGCCATCAGCTTAGGAGACACCTCCAGTCCCACCTTC. Its translation is CAISLGDTSSPTF.

This clonotype was picked up many times. The chain joins TRBV9 to TRBJ2-2; the match to TRBD2 covers 7 bases. The germline V gene has CDR1 SGDLS and CDR2 YYNGEE. The CDR3 is 15 amino acids. V was pared by 0 bases and J by 6 bases, with 5 bases of the junction left unmatched. CDR3: CASSVGTSWSGELFF. The CDR3 nucleotides read TGTGCCAGCAGCGTAGGGACTAGTTGGTCCGGGGAGCTGTTTTTT. Variable domain in full (rest from reference TRBV9 and TRBJ2-2): DSGVTQTPKHLITATGQRVTLRCSPRSGDLSVYWYQQSLDQGLQFLIQYYNGEERAKGNILERFSAQQFPDLHSELNLSSLELGDSALYFCASSVGTSWSGELFFGEGSRLTVL.

There are many counts of this clonotype. This CDR3 reads CASSSSRLRYYEQYF. In DNA, the CDR3 is TGTGCCAGCAGTTCTTCCAGGTTACGCTACTACGAGCAGTACTTC. The chain employs TRBV6-2 or TRBV6-3 and TRBJ2-7; D is undetermined. Germline CDR1 MNHEY, CDR2 SVGEGT. The CDR3 loop spans 15 amino acids. V dropped 4 bases and J dropped 3 bases, with 16 bases sitting between them.

This clonotype is large. The chain couples TRBV10-3 to TRBJ1-3; D remains ambiguous. CDR1 ENHRY and CDR2 SYGVKD come from the germline V gene. The CDR3 runs to 13 residues. With 8 bases removed from V and 4 bases from J, the gap between germline ends came to 12 bases. In DNA form, the CDR3 reads TGTGCCATCCGGGAGGAGGACGGAAACACCATATATTTT. This sequence encodes CAIREEDGNTIYF.